This T cell receptor (beta chain) appears in the sequencing data of a study of T cells in tuberculosis. About the study: IGRA-negative adolescents, IGRA-positive adolescents with latent tuberculosis and adults with active tuberculosis formed this South African cohort.

This table comes from immunoSEQ multiplex PCR, and its TCRdb copy is limited to in-frame clones, with some not included. The sample lists roughly 32,000 clones, roughly 95% occurring once. The CDR3 sequence is 14 residues long. V was shortened by 4 bases and J by 4 bases, with 14 bases between the two germline ends. Germline-derived CDR1 and CDR2 are SGHAT and FQNNGV. Each clinical donor contributed on average approximately 100,000 T cells from unsorted cryopreserved PBMC. This clonotype was sampled from a donor between 10 and 35 years old with latent tuberculosis or without tuberculosis infection. V usage is TRBV11-2 and J usage is TRBJ2-7; D is unresolved. Sample: PBMCs. CDR3 bases: TGTGCCAGCAGCTCCCAATTGAGGCCTTACGAGCAGTACTTC. Translating it yields CASSSQLRPYEQYF.